The 26 T cell receptor beta chains in this list originate from one sample, sequenced in a study of cytomegalovirus exposure and HLA in healthy donors. Primers included in the PCR were 60 Vbeta and 13 Jbeta primers. Repertoires were generated with immunoSEQ multiplex PCR, while TCRdb's copy carries only in-frame clones and drops some. The sample contains around 120,000 clones, around 86% of which appear only once. Sequenced input: PBMCs. The receptors were sampled from a young man in good health and CMV-seronegative.

The chain joins TRBV7-2 to TRBJ2-2; D might be TRBD2 (6 bases). In germline, CDR1 is SGHTA, CDR2 FQGNSA. The V end lost 0 bases, the J end lost 6 bases, and 11 bases lay between the germline ends. The CDR3 totals 15 residues. The CDR3 DNA reads as TGTGCCAGCAGCTTAGCGGTCGGGAGACCCGGGGAGCTGTTTTTT. It codes for CASSLAVGRPGELFF.

V is TRBV5-1 and J is TRBJ1-4; no clear D gene. Germline CDR1 SGHRS, CDR2 YFSETQ. This CDR3 is built from 15 residues. V was trimmed by 6 bases and J by 3 bases, leaving 15 bases between them. The CDR3 DNA reads TGCGCCAGCAAGACTGACGGAGAAGCTAATGAAAAACTGTTTTTT. Translation: CASKTDGEANEKLFF.

The chain combines TRBV5-5 with TRBJ2-7, with TRBD1 identical over 7 bases. Germline V lookup: CDR1 SGHKS, CDR2 YYEKEE (reference sequence). The CDR3 has 15 residues. The V gene end was trimmed by 3 bases and the J gene end by 4 bases; junction bases not matched to a gene: 10. The DNA of the CDR3 is TGTGCCAGCAGCTCCGCGAGGGGGCCCTTTTACGAGCAGTACTTC. Translated: CASSSARGPFYEQYF.

V is TRBV29-1 and J is TRBJ2-5; possible D gene TRBD1, 5 bases. The germline CDR1 and CDR2 sequences are SQVTM and ANQGSEA. The V end lost 0 bases, the J end lost 1 base, and 12 bases lay between the germline ends. The CDR3 is made up of 15 amino acids. The CDR3 reads CSVEDFDSFQETQYF. The CDR3 bases are TGCAGCGTTGAAGATTTCGACAGCTTCCAAGAGACCCAGTACTTC.

The chain joins TRBV6-5 to TRBJ1-5; D not resolved. Germline-derived CDR1 and CDR2 are MNHEY and SVGAGI. The CDR3 is made up of 12 amino acids. Trimming shortened V by 8 bases and J by 0 bases, and 5 bases separated the two germline ends. The CDR3 protein is CASGGSNQPQHF. CDR3 nucleotide sequence: TGTGCCAGCGGAGGTAGCAATCAGCCCCAGCATTTT.

The CDR3 loop is CASSLSRGSSYEQYF. The CDR3 nucleotides are TGTGCCAGCAGTCTCTCCAGGGGAAGCTCCTACGAGCAGTACTTC. The chain recombines TRBV6-5 with TRBJ2-7; D perhaps matches TRBD1 (6 bases). The CDR3 sequence is 15 residues long. V was cut by 5 bases and J by 0 bases, with 14 bases left in between. Germline CDR1 is MNHEY and CDR2 is SVGAGI.

A word on this clone: Germline and junction disagree at one end, which may indicate a read error. This chain uses TRBV30 with TRBJ1-2; D gene unclear. This CDR3 has 12 amino acids. Germline V gene sequence: CDR1 GTSNPN, CDR2 SVGIG (reference sequence). As DNA, the CDR3 is TGTGCCTGTCTTCCAGGCTACCATGGCTACCCCTTC. It specifies CACLPGYHGYPF.

The chain joins TRBV30 to TRBJ1-6, with D tentatively TRBD1 (5 bases). V dropped 2 bases and J dropped 7 bases, with 9 bases sitting between them. The CDR3 length is 13 residues. Looked up from germline, CDR1 is GTSNPN and CDR2 is SVGIG (reference sequence). As DNA, the CDR3 is TGTGCCTGGAGTCCGGGGGGGAATTCACCCCTCCACTTT. Translated: CAWSPGGNSPLHF.

The chain recombines TRBV14 with TRBJ2-7; the D gene is possibly TRBD2 (5 bases). V lost 0 bases and J lost 3, with 18 bases in between. Per the germline V gene, CDR1 is SGHDN and CDR2 is FVKESK. This CDR3 contains 17 residues. CDR3 residues: CASSQEPPGLAGYEQYF. In DNA, the CDR3 is TGTGCCAGCAGCCAAGAACCCCCTGGCCTAGCTGGCTACGAGCAGTACTTC.

The rearrangement joins TRBV5-1 to TRBJ1-1; 7 bases map to TRBD1. This CDR3 is 15 amino acids long. From germline, CDR1 is SGHRS and CDR2 YFSETQ. V dropped 4 bases and J dropped 0; count of bases not matched to a gene: 6. CDR3 nucleotide sequence: TGCGCCAGCAGCCCTGCGACAGGGCTGAACACTGAAGCTTTCTTT. This encodes CASSPATGLNTEAFF.

Details on this clone: The same CDR3 also results from other DNA sequences found in this sample. This rearrangement joins TRBV27 to TRBJ1-5, with 8 bases identical to TRBD1. Unmatched junction bases numbered 2, after V lost 6 bases and J lost 4 bases. CDR3 size: 13 residues. The V gene's germline CDR1 is MNHEY and CDR2 SMNVEV (reference sequence). The CDR3 here is CASRGTGNQPQHF. CDR3 bases: TGTGCCAGCAGAGGGACAGGTAATCAGCCCCAGCATTTT.

The V and J genes are TRBV30 and TRBJ1-6, with no clear D. The V gene's germline CDR1 is GTSNPN and CDR2 SVGIG (reference sequence). The CDR3 runs to 14 residues. Trimming pared 0 bases from V and 3 bases from J, leaving 6 bases between. The CDR3 sequence: CAWSVKHYNSPLHF. Here the CDR3 DNA reads TGTGCCTGGAGTGTGAAGCACTATAATTCACCCCTCCACTTT.

This rearrangement joins TRBV30 to TRBJ2-3, with no clear D. CDR3 length: 12 residues. Germline lookup yields CDR1 GTSNPN and CDR2 SVGIG (reference sequence). V lost 5 bases and J 1 base, leaving 7 bases between the germline ends. CDR3 nucleotides: TGTGCCTGGGATCGGGGCACAGATACGCAGTATTTT. This codes for CAWDRGTDTQYF.

The chain links TRBV6-5 to TRBJ1-2; maybe TRBD1 (6 bases). The CDR3 covers 14 residues. CDR1 and CDR2 (germline): MNHEY, SVGAGI. Trimming removed 4 bases at V and 4 bases at J, with 13 bases between. The CDR3 DNA is TGTGCCAGCAGTTTAGGGGGACAACTCTATGGCTACACCTTC. This codes for CASSLGGQLYGYTF.

The chain carries TRBV19 and TRBJ2-1; 9 nucleotides match TRBD1. Trimming cost V 1 base and J 9 bases; bases outside gene matches: 4. This CDR3 is built from 14 residues. In germline, CDR1 is LNHDA, CDR2 SQIVND (reference sequence). The CDR3 region is CASSIGQGVGEQFF. The CDR3 DNA reads TGTGCCAGTAGTATAGGACAGGGGGTAGGTGAGCAGTTCTTC.

DNA for the CDR3: TGCAGCGTTGTGGCTGGTAGTGGCGGGGGGGCTGAGACCCAGTACTTC. Amino acid sequence: CSVVAGSGGGAETQYF. V usage is TRBV29-1 and J usage is TRBJ2-5, with 9 bases aligning to TRBD2. The V gene's germline CDR1 is SQVTM and CDR2 ANQGSEA. Trimming at V came to 4 bases and at J to 5 bases, leaving 14 bases not matched to a gene. The CDR3 spans 16 residues.

The rearrangement links TRBV27 to TRBJ1-2; a weak D match, TRBD1 (5 bases). CDR1 and CDR2 from the germline V gene are MNHEY and SMNVEV (reference sequence). The CDR3 contains 13 residues. The V end lost 3 bases, the J end lost 6 bases, and 11 bases lay between the germline ends. The CDR3 region is CASSFGGRDGYTF. In DNA form, the CDR3 reads TGTGCCAGCAGTTTCGGGGGGAGGGATGGCTACACCTTC.

The V gene is TRBV19, the J gene TRBJ1-2; 10 positions match TRBD1. With 8 bases clipped from V and 6 bases from J, the junction kept 6 bases outside the gene matches. Per the germline V gene, CDR1 is LNHDA and CDR2 is SQIVND (reference sequence). This CDR3 region has 13 residues. CDR3 in amino acids: CASAQGTGDGYTF. CDR3 nucleotides: TGTGCCAGTGCCCAAGGGACAGGGGATGGCTACACCTTC.

This rearrangement joins TRBV21-1 to TRBJ2-3; the DNA was not used to check the table's D call, TRBD1. TRBV21-1 is an annotated pseudogene. The CDR3 consists of 22 residues. Written as DNA, the CDR3 is TGTGCCAGCAGCAACCCAAGGGTTCAGACAGGGATTGACCCTTCCCTCACAGATACGCAGTATTTT. Amino acids: CASSNPRVQTGIDPSLTDTQYF.

The chain has TRBV27 and TRBJ2-2; 8 bases are a match to TRBD1. V gave up 5 bases and J gave up 5 bases; unmatched junction bases: 13. CDR3 length: 17 amino acids. CDR1 is MNHEY and CDR2 is SMNVEV in the germline V gene (reference sequence). CDR3 DNA: TGTGCCAGCAGTCCCTCATCCACAGGGGGACGGACCGGGGAGCTGTTTTTT. Its translation: CASSPSSTGGRTGELFF.

The CDR3 region is CATEINRGPGIYGYTF. In DNA, the CDR3 is TGTGCCACGGAGATCAACAGGGGCCCTGGCATATATGGCTACACCTTC. This chain connects TRBV7-2 to TRBJ1-2; 7 bases are shared with TRBD1. Germline CDR1 reads SGHTA; CDR2 reads FQGNSA. The trim removed 10 bases at V and 5 bases at J, leaving 19 bases unmatched. This CDR3 is 16 amino acids long.

The CDR3 DNA follows: TGTGCCAGCAGAAGCGGGCAACGCGAGCAGTACTTC. Translating it yields CASRSGQREQYF. The rearrangement links TRBV28 to TRBJ2-7, with D perhaps matching TRBD2 (6 bases). Trimming removed 6 bases at V and 6 bases at J, with 12 bases between. The CDR3 covers 12 residues. From germline, CDR1 is MDHEN and CDR2 SYDVKM. The full variable domain, rest sourced from reference TRBV28 and TRBJ2-7, is DVKVTQSSRYLVKRTGEKVFLECVQDMDHENMFWYRQDPGLGLRLIYFSYDVKMKEKGDIPEGYSVSREKKERFSLILESASTNQTSMYLCASRSGQREQYFGPGTRLTVT.

The genes are TRBV19 and TRBJ1-1, with 9 positions matching TRBD1. Losses at the gene ends were 6 bases for V and 4 bases for J; bases not matched to a gene: 3. Per the germline V gene, CDR1 is LNHDA and CDR2 is SQIVND (reference sequence). The CDR3 is 13 amino acids. CDR3 nucleotide sequence: TGTGCCAGTAGGGACAGGGGCCTCACTGAAGCTTTCTTT. It yields the protein CASRDRGLTEAFF.

There are a few counts of this clone. The chain joins TRBV10-2 to TRBJ1-3; no definite D call. The CDR3 has 14 amino acids. Germline loops: CDR1 WSHSY, CDR2 SAAADI. V gave up 2 bases and J gave up 4 bases, with 9 bases separating them. The chain's CDR3 is CASSETGGGNTIYF. CDR3 sequence (DNA): TGCGCCAGCAGTGAGACCGGCGGAGGAAACACCATATATTTT.

The rearrangement uses TRBV5-6 and TRBJ2-2, with D tentatively TRBD1 (6 bases). Germline V gene sequence: CDR1 SGHDT, CDR2 YYEEEE. The CDR3 covers 16 residues. Between the trimmed V and J ends, which lost 2 bases and 5 bases, there was a span of 16 bases. CDR3 coding DNA: TGTGCCAGCAGCTTAGGTACGGGACAACGTACCGGGGAGCTGTTTTTT. Residues: CASSLGTGQRTGELFF.

This clone was counted a few times. The V gene is TRBV7-9, the J gene TRBJ1-4, with D unresolved. The CDR3 is 12 residues long. Trimming took off 3 bases at V and 4 bases at J, with 3 bases between the two ends. The germline CDR1 and CDR2 sequences are SEHNR and FQNEAQ (reference sequence). CDR3 coding DNA: TGTGCCAGCAGCTTCCGTAATGAAAAACTGTTTTTT. Translated, it gives CASSFRNEKLFF.